The 23 T cell receptor beta chains below come from one sample, sequenced in a study of OX40 agonist ivuxolimab in advanced cancers. The data were produced by immunoSEQ multiplex PCR, yet TCRdb's version contains in-frame clones alone and is incomplete. The table records around 140,000 clones, 90% of them present only once. Sequenced here: CD4+ or CD8+ T cells sorted from blood, sampled in a trial of the OX40 agonist ivuxolimab. These receptors were obtained from an adult with an advanced solid tumor such as melanoma, head and neck, liver or kidney cancer.

V gene TRBV5-1 combines with J gene TRBJ1-4; D gene ambiguous. This CDR3 has 17 residues. CDR1 and CDR2 (germline): SGHRS, YFSETQ. Trimming left V 7 bases short and J 1 base short, with 20 bases between. The chain's CDR3 is CASAPRPDPGTNEKLFF. In nucleotides, the CDR3 is TGCGCCAGCGCCCCCCGCCCTGATCCCGGAACTAATGAAAAACTGTTTTTT.

This clone was found once. The chain carries TRBV7-2 and TRBJ2-5; D is perhaps TRBD2 (5 bases). Trimming left V 5 bases short and J 4 bases short, with 11 bases between. This CDR3 region has 13 residues. CDR1 and CDR2 from the germline V gene are SGHTA and FQGNSA. CDR3 loop: CASSRGIPETQYF. In DNA form, the CDR3 reads TGTGCCAGCAGCCGAGGGATCCCAGAGACCCAGTACTTC.

The chain employs TRBV11-2 and TRBJ2-7; tentatively, D is TRBD1 or TRBD2 (5 bases each). The CDR3 consists of 13 residues. Germline V CDR1 and CDR2: SGHAT, FQNNGV. V lost 5 bases and J 3 bases, leaving 11 bases between the germline ends. This CDR3 reads CASSPEGNYEQYF. The CDR3 DNA follows: TGTGCCAGCAGCCCCGAGGGGAACTACGAGCAGTACTTC.

The rearrangement links TRBV6-5 to TRBJ1-5; D gene unclear. Between the trimmed V and J ends, which lost 7 bases and 4 bases, there was a span of 11 bases. Germline assignment: CDR1 MNHEY and CDR2 SVGAGI. The CDR3 is 13 amino acids. The DNA for the CDR3 is TGTGCCAGCAAGGGCCAGGAAAATCAGCCCCAGCATTTT. The encoded protein is CASKGQENQPQHF.

This chain connects TRBV6-6 to TRBJ2-7, with 10 nucleotides matching TRBD2. With V trimmed by 5 bases and J by 1 base, 8 bases remained unmatched. CDR1 and CDR2 from the germline V gene are MNHNY and SVGAGI (reference sequence). This CDR3 contains 16 residues. The CDR3 DNA reads as TGTGCCAGCAGTCCCCGACTAGCGGGTTCGTCCTACGAGCAGTACTTC. It codes for CASSPRLAGSSYEQYF.

V gene TRBV5-1 combines with J gene TRBJ1-3; D is unclear. From germline, CDR1 is SGHRS and CDR2 YFSETQ. This CDR3 spans 16 amino acids. The ends were cut back, 0 bases at V and 0 bases at J, with 10 bases in the middle. The CDR3 spells CASSLAGTPSGNTIYF. DNA of the CDR3: TGCGCCAGCAGCTTGGCCGGTACCCCCTCTGGAAACACCATATATTTT.

The rearrangement links TRBV4-3 to TRBJ2-7; D is unresolved. V lost 0 bases and J 3 bases, leaving 3 bases between the germline ends. The CDR3 length is 12 residues. CDR1 and CDR2 (germline): LGHNA, YSLEER. CDR3 DNA sequence: TGCGCCAGCAGCCAAGATGGCTACGAGCAGTACTTC. Its translation: CASSQDGYEQYF.

The sample holds one count of this clone. The chain has TRBV28 and TRBJ1-2; TRBD1 might be the D (5 bases). Trimming left V 3 bases short and J 4 bases short, with 18 bases between. Germline CDR1 reads MDHEN; CDR2 reads SYDVKM. The length of the CDR3 is 16 residues. The CDR3 reads CASSLGGTGRSYGYTF. The CDR3 DNA reads as TGTGCCAGCAGTTTGGGGGGGACGGGGCGGAGCTATGGCTACACCTTC.

V gene TRBV10-3 combines with J gene TRBJ2-7; TRBD2 aligns across 11 bases. Germline-derived CDR1 and CDR2 are ENHRY and SYGVKD. The ends lost 3 bases at V and 4 bases at J; junction bases unmatched: 5. The CDR3 runs to 15 residues. CDR3 DNA sequence: TGTGCCATCAGTGATGGGACTAGCGGTACTTACGAGCAGTACTTC. Translating gives CAISDGTSGTYEQYF.

The rearrangement joins TRBV7-6 to TRBJ1-3; possible D gene TRBD1, 5 bases. V lost 4 bases and J lost 0, with 10 bases in between. Germline V gives CDR1 SGHVS, CDR2 FNYEAQ. The CDR3 totals 15 residues. The CDR3 region is CASSSEDSSGNTIYF. The CDR3 coding sequence is TGTGCCAGCAGCTCCGAAGACAGCTCTGGAAACACCATATATTTT.

This chain uses TRBV14 with TRBJ1-1, with D possibly matching TRBD1 (5 bases). This CDR3 comprises 15 residues. Germline CDR1 and CDR2: SGHDN and FVKESK. The V end lost 0 bases, the J end lost 1 base, and 9 bases lay between the germline ends. CDR3 sequence (DNA): TGTGCCAGCAGCCAAGATAGGGACCCGAACACTGAAGCTTTCTTT. Its translation: CASSQDRDPNTEAFF.

The V and J genes are TRBV19 and TRBJ2-2, with D unclear. V dropped 5 bases and J dropped 6 bases, with 7 bases sitting between them. CDR1 LNHDA and CDR2 SQIVND come from the germline V gene (reference sequence). This CDR3 has 12 residues. This CDR3 reads CASSPQAGELFF. As DNA, the CDR3 is TGTGCCAGTAGTCCCCAGGCCGGGGAGCTGTTTTTT.

The chain is built from TRBV7-6 and TRBJ2-5; a weak D match, TRBD2 (6 bases). The ends were cut back, 3 bases at V and 4 bases at J, with 15 bases in the middle. CDR3 length equals 15 residues. CDR1 and CDR2 from the germline V gene are SGHVS and FNYEAQ. This chain's CDR3 is CASSFAGTQRETQYF. For the CDR3, the DNA is TGTGCCAGCAGCTTCGCGGGGACCCAGAGAGAGACCCAGTACTTC.

CDR3 region: CASSSGQENTEAFF. The CDR3 coding sequence is TGTGCCAGCTCATCAGGACAGGAGAACACTGAAGCTTTCTTT. The chain couples TRBV18 to TRBJ1-1; 7 positions agree with TRBD1. CDR1 and CDR2 (germline): KGHSH, LQKENI. V lost 5 bases and J lost 1; bases outside the gene matches: 4. This CDR3 has 14 amino acids.

This clone was seen only once. This sequence joins TRBV7-2 and TRBJ1-3; perhaps TRBD1 as D (5 bases). V lost 2 bases to trimming and J lost 4 bases, with 15 bases between them. The CDR3 spans 16 residues. Germline V CDR1 and CDR2: SGHTA, FQGNSA. For the CDR3, the DNA is TGTGCCAGCAGCTTAAATTTCGGGGGGTCCGGAAACACCATATATTTT. This encodes CASSLNFGGSGNTIYF.

Remarks on this clone: A read error may produce the germline difference seen at one junction end. V is TRBV28 and J is TRBJ1-5; D remains unclear. Germline CDR1 is MDHEN and CDR2 is SYDVKM. This CDR3 has 14 amino acids. DNA of the CDR3: TGTGCCAGCAGATTATCCTTAGGCAATCAGCCCCAGCATTTT. It is translated as CASRLSLGNQPQHF.

This clone has a single count. This chain joins TRBV4-3 and TRBJ1-1, with D possibly matching TRBD1 (6 bases). In germline, CDR1 is LGHNA, CDR2 YSLEER. V lost 0 bases and J 6 bases, leaving 14 bases between the germline ends. The CDR3 runs to 15 residues. CDR3 in DNA: TGCGCCAGCAGCCAAGAAGGCAGGGAGGGGGCTGAAGCTTTCTTT. This gives the protein CASSQEGREGAEAFF.

This clone is a singleton in its sample. The chain has TRBV6-5 and TRBJ1-1; TRBD1 agrees at 7 bases. The V and J ends lost 6 bases and 5 bases, in that order; junction bases with no gene match: 6. The CDR3 contains 13 residues. The germline V gene encodes CDR1 MNHEY and CDR2 SVGAGI. The CDR3 loop is CASSKGGGTEAFF. The CDR3 bases are TGTGCCAGCAGCAAAGGGGGCGGGACTGAAGCTTTCTTT.

The rearrangement joins TRBV19 to TRBJ2-7; D remains ambiguous. This CDR3 has 14 residues. V lost 0 bases and J 0 bases, leaving 6 bases between the germline ends. Looked up from germline, CDR1 is LNHDA and CDR2 is SQIVND (reference sequence). The CDR3 protein is CASSIDVVSYEQYF. The DNA of the CDR3 is TGTGCCAGTAGTATAGATGTAGTCTCCTACGAGCAGTACTTC.

This clone was counted a single time. This chain connects TRBV27 to TRBJ1-2; D remains unclear. CDR1 is MNHEY, CDR2 SMNVEV, per germline (reference sequence). This CDR3 comprises 14 residues. V lost 8 bases to trimming and J lost 5 bases, with 18 bases between them. The CDR3 coding sequence is TGTGCCAGCCGATTTACCAGTATACCATATGGCTACACCTTC. Translated, it gives CASRFTSIPYGYTF.

The chain uses TRBV6-1 and TRBJ1-2, with D unclear. Germline lookup yields CDR1 MNHNS and CDR2 SASEGT. The CDR3 consists of 14 residues. The V end lost 0 bases, the J end lost 4 bases, and 9 bases lay between the germline ends. CDR3 amino acids: CASSEAGPVYGYTF. CDR3 DNA: TGTGCCAGCAGTGAAGCAGGGCCGGTCTATGGCTACACCTTC.

This chain connects TRBV28 to TRBJ1-4, with TRBD1 matching over 10 bases. Per the germline V gene, CDR1 is MDHEN and CDR2 is SYDVKM. This CDR3 has 14 residues. With 3 bases clipped from V and 8 bases from J, the junction kept 3 bases outside the gene matches. The DNA of the CDR3 is TGTGCCAGCAGTTTGGTGGGACAGGGGGAAAAACTGTTTTTT. Residues: CASSLVGQGEKLFF.

A single count supports this clone. This chain joins TRBV19 and TRBJ2-2; a possible D gene is TRBD1 (6 bases). Germline assignment: CDR1 LNHDA and CDR2 SQIVND (reference sequence). V was trimmed by 2 bases and J by 5 bases, leaving 12 bases between them. This CDR3 is 15 amino acids long. CDR3: CASSIWGRRTGELFF. For the CDR3, the DNA is TGTGCCAGTAGTATATGGGGGCGAAGGACCGGGGAGCTGTTTTTT.